Shown below are 6 T cell receptor beta chains from a single sample sequenced in a study of follicular helper T cells after annual influenza vaccination. Time point meaning: 2014-2015 season, pre-vaccination. Only in-frame clones appear in the TCRdb table, and some are missing; sequencing was by immunoSEQ multiplex PCR. The table has over 12,000 clones, 84% seen once. The specimen was CXCR5- memory CD4+ T cells sorted from blood, collected on the day of influenza vaccination. All receptors derive from an adult who received the influenza vaccine.

The chain uses TRBV29-1 and TRBJ2-3; unclear D gene. This CDR3 spans 13 amino acids. The germline gives CDR1 SQVTM, CDR2 ANQGSEA. Trimming took off 2 bases at V and 6 bases at J, with 12 bases between the two ends. The CDR3 bases are TGCAGCGTTGAACCCCTTTATAACGATACGCAGTATTTT. Amino acids: CSVEPLYNDTQYF.

The chain couples TRBV9 to TRBJ1-2; D is ambiguous. The CDR3 spans 14 residues. Germline lookup yields CDR1 SGDLS and CDR2 YYNGEE. Trimming left V 4 bases short and J 8 bases short, with 18 bases between. As DNA, the CDR3 is TGTGCCAGCAGCCCAACGACGGACCCTAGAGGCTACACCTTC. Protein product: CASSPTTDPRGYTF. The variable domain in full, with the rest retrieved from reference TRBV9 and TRBJ1-2, is DSGVTQTPKHLITATGQRVTLRCSPRSGDLSVYWYQQSLDQGLQFLIQYYNGEERAKGNILERFSAQQFPDLHSELNLSSLELGDSALYFCASSPTTDPRGYTFGSGTRLTVV.

This clone was recorded only once. The V gene is TRBV6-5, the J gene TRBJ2-1; D is perhaps TRBD1 (5 bases). The CDR3 is 13 residues long. Germline V gives CDR1 MNHEY, CDR2 SVGAGI. The germline V and J ends were trimmed by 4 bases and 3 bases, with 7 bases remaining between them. CDR3 region: CASSSTVYNEQFF. CDR3 bases: TGTGCCAGCAGTTCGACAGTCTACAATGAGCAGTTCTTC.

The chain employs TRBV6-5 and TRBJ1-4; possibly TRBD1 for D (6 bases). In germline, CDR1 is MNHEY, CDR2 SVGAGI. The V and J ends lost 6 bases and 14 bases respectively, with 25 bases between them. The CDR3 runs 15 residues. The CDR3 sequence is CASRNRVGEQSRLFF. Written as DNA, the CDR3 is TGTGCCAGCAGGAACAGGGTTGGAGAGCAATCGCGGCTGTTTTTT.

V and J are TRBV19 and TRBJ1-2; maybe TRBD1 (5 bases). V was clipped by 2 bases and J by 8 bases, with 15 bases between them. Germline CDR1 reads LNHDA; CDR2 reads SQIVND (reference sequence). CDR3 size: 14 residues. CDR3: CASSITTQDGGYTF. CDR3 nucleotides: TGTGCCAGTAGTATAACAACACAGGACGGAGGCTACACCTTC.

The chain links TRBV29-1 to TRBJ2-5; TRBD1 agrees at 7 bases. Germline V gene sequence: CDR1 SQVTM, CDR2 ANQGSEA. After removal of 3 bases from V and 4 bases from J, the junction contained 2 bases not matched to a gene. This CDR3 contains 12 residues. CDR3 DNA: TGCAGCGTTGACTCAGGGGGAGAGACCCAGTACTTC. This codes for CSVDSGGETQYF.